This T cell receptor (beta chain) was retrieved from a study of cytomegalovirus exposure and HLA in healthy donors. CDR3 length equals 16 residues. The V and J ends lost 1 base and 2 bases respectively, with 12 bases between them. Germline CDR1 reads SGHAT; CDR2 reads FQNNGV. Primers: 60 Vbeta forward and 13 Jbeta reverse. Sequenced by immunoSEQ multiplex PCR; TCRdb stores in-frame clones only, minus some. The sample carries tens of thousands of clones, around four fifths recorded once. This receptor was identified in a man aged 35 to 55 in good health and CMV-seronegative. The gene calls are TRBV11-2 and TRBJ2-1; D possibly corresponds to TRBD2 (6 bases). Sequenced sample: PBMCs. As DNA, the CDR3 is TGTGCCAGCAGCTTAGGAGTTAGCGGAGCCTACAATGAGCAGTTCTTC. Residues: CASSLGVSGAYNEQFF.